This TCR beta chain was sequenced for a study of blood T cell repertoires in COVID-19. Study information: Specimens from acute and convalescent COVID-19 originated in the United States, Italy and Spain. T cells, B-cell-depleted T cells, or PBMCs supplied cDNA or gDNA.

The cohort comprised adults aged about 18 to 90 years residing in under 30 US areas. Authors' processing steps: Amplification of reference gene primers was used by the study to estimate nucleated cell counts. TCRdb's table, derived via immunoSEQ multiplex PCR, lists solely in-frame clones and lacks some. V and J calls and clone size are copied from that table; D and trimming were computed from the DNA. The sample holds 200,000 to 300,000 clones, approximately 90% seen once. The germline CDR1 and CDR2 sequences are MGHRA and YSYEKL. The V end was cut by 3 bases, the J end by 0 bases, with 15 bases between. CDR3 size: 18 residues.

Sequenced: PBMCs or T cells enriched from blood (not recorded which). This clonotype originated in a woman aged 25-40 years with acute COVID-19. The chain carries TRBV4-1 and TRBJ2-6, with a tentative D call TRBD1 (6 bases). The CDR3 DNA reads as TGCGCCAGCAGCCATTATAGGGGGACCTTCTCTGGGGCCAACGTCCTGACTTTC. This encodes CASSHYRGTFSGANVLTF.